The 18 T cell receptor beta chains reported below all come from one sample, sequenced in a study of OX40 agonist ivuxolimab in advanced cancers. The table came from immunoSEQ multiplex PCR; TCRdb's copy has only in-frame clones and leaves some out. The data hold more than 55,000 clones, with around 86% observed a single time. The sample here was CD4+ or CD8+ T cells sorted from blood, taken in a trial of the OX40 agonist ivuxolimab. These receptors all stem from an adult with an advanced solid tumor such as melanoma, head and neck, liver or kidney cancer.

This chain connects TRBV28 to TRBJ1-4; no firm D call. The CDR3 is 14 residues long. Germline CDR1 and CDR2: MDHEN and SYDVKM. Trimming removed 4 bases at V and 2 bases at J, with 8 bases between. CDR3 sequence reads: CASSSGFTNEKLFF. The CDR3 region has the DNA TGTGCCAGCAGTTCGGGGTTCACTAATGAAAAACTGTTTTTT.

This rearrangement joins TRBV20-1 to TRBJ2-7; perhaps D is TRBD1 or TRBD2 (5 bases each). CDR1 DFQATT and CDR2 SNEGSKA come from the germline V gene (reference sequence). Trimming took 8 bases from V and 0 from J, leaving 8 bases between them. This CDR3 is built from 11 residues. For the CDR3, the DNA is TGCAGTTGGGACCACTCCTACGAGCAGTACTTC. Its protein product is CSWDHSYEQYF.

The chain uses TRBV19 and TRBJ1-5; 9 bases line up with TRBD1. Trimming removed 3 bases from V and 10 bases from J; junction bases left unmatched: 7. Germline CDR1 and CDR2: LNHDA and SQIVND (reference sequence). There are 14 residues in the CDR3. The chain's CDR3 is CASSMEDRGRPQHF. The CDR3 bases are TGTGCCAGTAGTATGGAGGACAGGGGTCGCCCCCAGCATTTT.

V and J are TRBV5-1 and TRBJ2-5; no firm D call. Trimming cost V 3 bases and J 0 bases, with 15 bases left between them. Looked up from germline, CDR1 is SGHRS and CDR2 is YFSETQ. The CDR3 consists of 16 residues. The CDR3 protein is CASSSNPQPNQETQYF. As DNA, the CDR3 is TGCGCCAGCAGCTCGAACCCTCAACCGAACCAAGAGACCCAGTACTTC.

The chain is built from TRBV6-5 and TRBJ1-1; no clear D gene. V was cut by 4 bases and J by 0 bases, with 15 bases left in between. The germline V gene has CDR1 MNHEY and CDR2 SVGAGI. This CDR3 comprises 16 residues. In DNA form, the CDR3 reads TGTGCCAGCAGTTCCTCCGGTAGGGCAATGAACACTGAAGCTTTCTTT. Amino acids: CASSSSGRAMNTEAFF.

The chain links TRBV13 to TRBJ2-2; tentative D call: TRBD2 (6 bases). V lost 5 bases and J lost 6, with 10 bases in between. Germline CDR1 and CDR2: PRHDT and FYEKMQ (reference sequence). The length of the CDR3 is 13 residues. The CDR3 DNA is TGTGCCAGCAGCCCAGGAGGGGCCGGGGAGCTGTTTTTT. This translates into CASSPGGAGELFF.

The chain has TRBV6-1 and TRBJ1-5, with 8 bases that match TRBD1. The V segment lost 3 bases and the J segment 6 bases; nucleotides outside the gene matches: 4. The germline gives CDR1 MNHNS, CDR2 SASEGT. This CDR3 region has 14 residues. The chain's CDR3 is CASSDTGGGQPQHF. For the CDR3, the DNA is TGTGCCAGCAGTGATACAGGGGGAGGTCAGCCCCAGCATTTT.

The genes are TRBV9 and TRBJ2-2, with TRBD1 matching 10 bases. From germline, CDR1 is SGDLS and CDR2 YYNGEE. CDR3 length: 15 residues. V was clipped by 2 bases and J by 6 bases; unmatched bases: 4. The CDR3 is CASSVGGQGPGELFF. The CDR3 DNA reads TGTGCCAGCAGCGTTGGGGGACAGGGGCCCGGGGAGCTGTTTTTT.

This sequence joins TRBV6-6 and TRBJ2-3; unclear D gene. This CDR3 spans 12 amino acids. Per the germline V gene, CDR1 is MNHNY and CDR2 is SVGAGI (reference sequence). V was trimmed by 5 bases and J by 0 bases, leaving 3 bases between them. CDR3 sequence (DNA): TGTGCCAGCAGTCCAAGCACAGATACGCAGTATTTT. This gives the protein CASSPSTDTQYF.

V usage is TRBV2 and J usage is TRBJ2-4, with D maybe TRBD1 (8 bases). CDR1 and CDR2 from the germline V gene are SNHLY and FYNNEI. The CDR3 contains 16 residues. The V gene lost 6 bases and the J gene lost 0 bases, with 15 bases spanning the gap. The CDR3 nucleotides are TGTGCCAGCAGGGCGGGGGACAGGCTAGCCAAAAACATTCAGTACTTC. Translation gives CASRAGDRLAKNIQYF.

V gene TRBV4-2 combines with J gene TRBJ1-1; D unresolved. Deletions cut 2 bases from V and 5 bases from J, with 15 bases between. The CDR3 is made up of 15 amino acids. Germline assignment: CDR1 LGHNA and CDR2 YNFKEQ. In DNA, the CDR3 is TGTGCCAGCAGCCAAAAAAGGCAGTTACGGACTGAAGCTTTCTTT. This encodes CASSQKRQLRTEAFF.

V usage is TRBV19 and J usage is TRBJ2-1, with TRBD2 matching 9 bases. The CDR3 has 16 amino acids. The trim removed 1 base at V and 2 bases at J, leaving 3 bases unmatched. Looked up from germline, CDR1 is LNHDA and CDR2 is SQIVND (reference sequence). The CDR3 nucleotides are TGTGCCAGTAGTATAGCGGCTAGCGGGACCTACAATGAGCAGTTCTTC. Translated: CASSIAASGTYNEQFF.

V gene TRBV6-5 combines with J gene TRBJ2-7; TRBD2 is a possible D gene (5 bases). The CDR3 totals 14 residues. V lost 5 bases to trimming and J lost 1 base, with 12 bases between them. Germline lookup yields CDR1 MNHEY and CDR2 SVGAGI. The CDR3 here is CASSRRGDSYEQYF. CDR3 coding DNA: TGTGCCAGCAGTCGTCGGGGAGATTCCTACGAGCAGTACTTC.

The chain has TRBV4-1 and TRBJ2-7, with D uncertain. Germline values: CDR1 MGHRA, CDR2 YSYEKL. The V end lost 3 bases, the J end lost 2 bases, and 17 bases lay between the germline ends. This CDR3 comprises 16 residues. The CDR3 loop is CASSHPAALNPYEQYF. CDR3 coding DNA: TGCGCCAGCAGCCACCCCGCGGCCTTGAACCCCTACGAGCAGTACTTC.

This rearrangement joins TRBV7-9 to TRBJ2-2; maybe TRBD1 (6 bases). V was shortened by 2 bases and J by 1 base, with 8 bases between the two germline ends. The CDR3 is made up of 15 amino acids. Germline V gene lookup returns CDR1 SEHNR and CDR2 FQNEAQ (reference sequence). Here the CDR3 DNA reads TGTGCCAGCAGCTTACGGACAGAGAACACCGGGGAGCTGTTTTTT. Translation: CASSLRTENTGELFF.

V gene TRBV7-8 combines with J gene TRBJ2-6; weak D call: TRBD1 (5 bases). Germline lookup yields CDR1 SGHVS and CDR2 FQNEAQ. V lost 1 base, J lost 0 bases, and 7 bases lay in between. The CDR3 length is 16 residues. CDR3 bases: TGTGCCAGCAGCTTAGACAGGCGCTCTGGGGCCAACGTCCTGACTTTC. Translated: CASSLDRRSGANVLTF.

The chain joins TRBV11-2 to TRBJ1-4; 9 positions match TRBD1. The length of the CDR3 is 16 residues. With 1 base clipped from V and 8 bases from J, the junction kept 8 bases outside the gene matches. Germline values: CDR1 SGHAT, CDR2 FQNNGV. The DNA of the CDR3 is TGTGCCAGCAGCTTAGTGGGACAGGGTTTAGGAGAAAAACTGTTTTTT. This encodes CASSLVGQGLGEKLFF.

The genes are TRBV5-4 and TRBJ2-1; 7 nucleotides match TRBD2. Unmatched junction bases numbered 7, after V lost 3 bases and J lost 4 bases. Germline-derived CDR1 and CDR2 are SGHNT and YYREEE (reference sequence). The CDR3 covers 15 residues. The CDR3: CASSSGLGSYNEQFF. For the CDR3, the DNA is TGTGCCAGCAGCTCCGGACTAGGGTCGTACAATGAGCAGTTCTTC.